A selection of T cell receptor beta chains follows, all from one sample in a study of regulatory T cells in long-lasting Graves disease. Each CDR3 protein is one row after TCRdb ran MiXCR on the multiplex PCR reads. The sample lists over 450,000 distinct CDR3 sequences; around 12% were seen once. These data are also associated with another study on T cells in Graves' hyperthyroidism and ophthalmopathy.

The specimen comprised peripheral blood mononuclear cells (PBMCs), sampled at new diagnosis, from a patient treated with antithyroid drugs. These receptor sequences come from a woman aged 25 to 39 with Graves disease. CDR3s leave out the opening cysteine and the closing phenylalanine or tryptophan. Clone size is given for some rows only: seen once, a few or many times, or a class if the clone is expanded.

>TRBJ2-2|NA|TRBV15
ATSVRDSANTGELF
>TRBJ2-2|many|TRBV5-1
ASSGITGSGELF
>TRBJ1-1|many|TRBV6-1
ASSQRRANRKTEAF
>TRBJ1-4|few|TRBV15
ATSRGSEKLF
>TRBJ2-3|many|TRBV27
ASIPTAGGSPDTQY
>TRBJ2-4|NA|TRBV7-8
ASSSLERWGIQY
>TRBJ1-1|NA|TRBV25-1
ASSELGGVTEAF
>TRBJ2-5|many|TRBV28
ASSLTARETQY
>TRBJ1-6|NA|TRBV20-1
SAAQGGDSPLH
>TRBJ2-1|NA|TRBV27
ASRMSGGAYNEQF
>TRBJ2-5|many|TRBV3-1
ASSQDSKTQY
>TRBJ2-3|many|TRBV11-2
ASSLIRAADTQY
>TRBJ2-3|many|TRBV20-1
SASQGAAGTDTQY
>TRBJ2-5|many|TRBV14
ASSQAVLAGPQETQY
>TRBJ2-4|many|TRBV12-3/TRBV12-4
ASSLGGAKNIQY
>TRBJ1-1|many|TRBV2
ASSEATGVTEAF
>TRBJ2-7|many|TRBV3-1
ASSQDGSVPSREQY
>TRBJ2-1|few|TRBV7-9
ASTALANEQF
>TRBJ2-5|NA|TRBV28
ASSLQGKQETQY
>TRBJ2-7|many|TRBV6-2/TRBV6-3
ASSYGAFRSYEQY
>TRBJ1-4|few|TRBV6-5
ASSSRASGEKLF
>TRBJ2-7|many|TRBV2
ASRGLAGGLYEQY
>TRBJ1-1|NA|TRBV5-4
ASSSGTGTGNTEAF
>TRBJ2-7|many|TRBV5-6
ASSRTANEQY
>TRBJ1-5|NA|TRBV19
ASSMDGTRGNQPQH
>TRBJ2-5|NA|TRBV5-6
ASSLQGSEETQY
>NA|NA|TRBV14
ASSQVTAYGEQF
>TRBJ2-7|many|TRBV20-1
SAIIRGGSYEQY
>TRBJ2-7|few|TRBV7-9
ASSDDRVWEQY
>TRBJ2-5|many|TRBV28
ASNRETETQY
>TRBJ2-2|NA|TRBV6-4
ASSDSTPGGRGTGELF
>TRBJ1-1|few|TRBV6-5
ASSSRDRSNTEAF
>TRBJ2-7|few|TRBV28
ASSLSLASGDSYEQY
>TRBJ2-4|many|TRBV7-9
ASSPTAGVQY
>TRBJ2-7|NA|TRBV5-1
ASREGAGYEQY
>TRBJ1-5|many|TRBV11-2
ASSPTTGFGQPQH
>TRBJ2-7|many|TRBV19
ASRPGPGSYEQY
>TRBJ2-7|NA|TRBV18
ASSPDPSWYEQY
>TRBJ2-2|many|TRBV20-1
SARSSGRTSTGELF
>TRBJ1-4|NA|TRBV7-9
ASSLQGTTTRENLF
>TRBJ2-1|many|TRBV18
ASSSPNNEQF
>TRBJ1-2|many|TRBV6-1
ATTERGVYGYT
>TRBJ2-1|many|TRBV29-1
SVELWGGEQF
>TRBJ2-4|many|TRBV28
ASSPQAAGGIQY
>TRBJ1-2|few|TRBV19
ASKARAAYGYT
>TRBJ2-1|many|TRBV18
ASSPPVGSHSYNEQF
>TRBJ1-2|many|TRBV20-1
SAGGGGHYGYT
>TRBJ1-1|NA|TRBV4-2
ASSPKEGVPNTEAF
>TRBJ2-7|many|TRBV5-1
ASSPGPGIEYEQY
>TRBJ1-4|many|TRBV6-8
ASSYRQGTKGNEKLF
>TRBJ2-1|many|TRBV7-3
ASSLGREPTGYRGEQF
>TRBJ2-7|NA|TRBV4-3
ASSQDHAEGSSYEQY
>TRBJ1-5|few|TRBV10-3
AISDYDSHNQPQH
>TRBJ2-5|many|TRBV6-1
ASRTPGQQETQY
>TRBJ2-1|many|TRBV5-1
ASSPPPPHRWVNEQF